These T cell receptor beta chains were read from a single sample in a study of Graves' ophthalmopathy and Graves' hyperthyroidism. One entry per CDR3 protein results from TCRdb running MiXCR on the multiplex PCR reads. This table has a few hundred thousand distinct CDR3 sequences, roughly a sixth appearing once. Specimen: peripheral blood. The receptors stem from an adult woman with stable Graves' hyperthyroidism. Each CDR3 is given with its conserved first and last residue. A D gene is named only where the DNA matches it firmly. Clone size is shown for a subset of rows, as once, few, many or a class of expanded clone.

J gene: TRBJ2-2; V gene: TRBV5-1; clone size: .; D gene: .; CDR3 length: 16; CDR3 protein: CASSLGYRESAGELFF; CDR3 DNA: TGCGCCAGCAGCTTGGGTTACAGGGAGAGCGCCGGGGAGCTGTTTTTT
J gene: TRBJ1-2; V gene: TRBV7-9; clone size: .; D gene: .; CDR3 length: 13; CDR3 protein: CASSFQRGYGYTF; CDR3 DNA: TGTGCCAGCAGCTTTCAGCGGGGGTATGGCTACACCTTC
J gene: TRBJ1-2; V gene: TRBV25-1; clone size: .; D gene: .; CDR3 length: 13; CDR3 protein: CASSGPALGGYTF; CDR3 DNA: TGTGCCAGCAGTGGTCCAGCATTAGGGGGCTACACCTTC
J gene: TRBJ2-7; V gene: TRBV4-1; clone size: few; D gene: TRBD1; CDR3 length: 14; CDR3 protein: CASSQDTGANEQYF; CDR3 DNA: TGCGCCAGCAGCCAAGATACAGGGGCTAACGAGCAGTACTTC
J gene: TRBJ1-2; V gene: TRBV11-2; clone size: many; D gene: TRBD1; CDR3 length: 11; CDR3 protein: CATQTGDGYTF; CDR3 DNA: TGTGCCACCCAAACAGGGGATGGCTACACCTTC
J gene: TRBJ1-2; V gene: TRBV28; clone size: many; D gene: .; CDR3 length: 14; CDR3 protein: CASSLGGLDHGYTF; CDR3 DNA: TGTGCCAGCAGTTTAGGTGGATTGGATCATGGCTACACCTTC
J gene: TRBJ2-5; V gene: TRBV6-1; clone size: many; D gene: .; CDR3 length: 13; CDR3 protein: CASSEAPGETQYF; CDR3 DNA: TGTGCCAGCAGTGAAGCGCCAGGGGAGACCCAGTACTTC
J gene: TRBJ2-7; V gene: TRBV28; clone size: many; D gene: .; CDR3 length: 15; CDR3 protein: CASSLTGIPALEQYF; CDR3 DNA: TGTGCCAGCAGTTTAACGGGCATTCCCGCGCTCGAGCAGTACTTC
J gene: TRBJ2-7; V gene: TRBV6-5; clone size: many; D gene: .; CDR3 length: 15; CDR3 protein: CASSYGASYSYEQYF; CDR3 DNA: TGTGCCAGCAGTTACGGCGCCAGCTATTCCTACGAGCAGTACTTC
J gene: TRBJ2-7; V gene: TRBV19; clone size: many; D gene: TRBD1; CDR3 length: 14; CDR3 protein: CASSIRQGTYEQYF; CDR3 DNA: TGTGCCAGTAGTATAAGACAGGGGACCTACGAGCAGTACTTC
J gene: TRBJ1-5; V gene: TRBV12-3/TRBV12-4; clone size: .; D gene: .; CDR3 length: 13; CDR3 protein: CASSLRGPGAQHF; CDR3 DNA: TGTGCCAGCAGTTTACGAGGTCCAGGGGCCCAGCATTTT
J gene: TRBJ1-2; V gene: TRBV5-5; clone size: many; D gene: TRBD1; CDR3 length: 15; CDR3 protein: CASSQRQGMNYGYTF; CDR3 DNA: TGTGCCAGCAGCCAGAGACAGGGGATGAACTATGGCTACACCTTC
J gene: TRBJ1-1; V gene: TRBV28; clone size: many; D gene: .; CDR3 length: 13; CDR3 protein: CASSFVGGAEAFF; CDR3 DNA: TGTGCCAGCAGTTTTGTCGGGGGGGCTGAAGCTTTCTTT
J gene: TRBJ1-1; V gene: TRBV6-5; clone size: many; D gene: .; CDR3 length: 13; CDR3 protein: CASTAGLDTEAFF; CDR3 DNA: TGTGCCAGCACGGCAGGGTTGGACACTGAAGCTTTCTTT
J gene: TRBJ1-1; V gene: TRBV9; clone size: few; D gene: .; CDR3 length: 15; CDR3 protein: CASSVGPDFYTEAFF; CDR3 DNA: TGTGCCAGCAGCGTAGGTCCGGACTTTTACACTGAAGCTTTCTTT
J gene: TRBJ1-1; V gene: TRBV7-2; clone size: .; D gene: .; CDR3 length: 15; CDR3 protein: CASSLAAGGGTEAFF; CDR3 DNA: TGTGCCAGCAGCTTAGCGGCCGGGGGCGGCACTGAAGCTTTCTTT
J gene: TRBJ1-1; V gene: TRBV6-2/TRBV6-3; clone size: .; D gene: .; CDR3 length: 15; CDR3 protein: CASSYSAYRSIEAFF; CDR3 DNA: TGTGCCAGCAGTTACTCGGCTTACAGGTCGATTGAAGCTTTCTTT
J gene: TRBJ1-1; V gene: TRBV6-1; clone size: many; D gene: .; CDR3 length: 10; CDR3 protein: CASSNTEAFF; CDR3 DNA: TGTGCCAGCAGCAACACTGAAGCTTTCTTT
J gene: TRBJ1-3; V gene: TRBV12-5; clone size: many; D gene: .; CDR3 length: 11; CDR3 protein: CASGAFGETYF; CDR3 DNA: TGTGCTAGTGGCGCCTTCGGGGAAACATATTTT
J gene: TRBJ2-3; V gene: TRBV7-2; clone size: few; D gene: TRBD2; CDR3 length: 17; CDR3 protein: CASSLGLAGDFTDTQYF; CDR3 DNA: TGTGCCAGCAGCTTAGGACTAGCGGGAGACTTCACAGATACGCAGTATTTT
J gene: TRBJ2-7; V gene: TRBV10-3; clone size: many; D gene: TRBD2; CDR3 length: 19; CDR3 protein: CAISESLLGSAGEPYEQYF; CDR3 DNA: TGTGCCATCAGTGAGTCCCTCTTGGGCTCAGCGGGAGAGCCCTACGAGCAGTACTTC
J gene: TRBJ2-7; V gene: TRBV6-2/TRBV6-3; clone size: .; D gene: .; CDR3 length: 13; CDR3 protein: CASSYANTYEQYF; CDR3 DNA: TGTGCCAGCAGTTACGCCAACACCTACGAGCAGTACTTC
J gene: TRBJ1-5; V gene: TRBV20-1; clone size: many; D gene: .; CDR3 length: 15; CDR3 protein: CSAEGQRISNQPQHF; CDR3 DNA: TGCAGTGCTGAGGGACAAAGGATTAGCAATCAGCCCCAGCATTTT
J gene: TRBJ2-7; V gene: TRBV5-1; clone size: many; D gene: .; CDR3 length: 12; CDR3 protein: CASSLPGDEQYF; CDR3 DNA: TGCGCCAGCAGCTTGCCGGGGGACGAGCAGTACTTC
J gene: TRBJ1-1; V gene: TRBV11-2; clone size: few; D gene: TRBD1; CDR3 length: 15; CDR3 protein: CASRYLTGAGTEAFF; CDR3 DNA: TGTGCCAGCAGGTACCTGACAGGGGCCGGCACTGAAGCTTTCTTT
J gene: TRBJ2-2; V gene: TRBV12-3/TRBV12-4; clone size: many; D gene: .; CDR3 length: 17; CDR3 protein: CASSLAWRTVNTGELFF; CDR3 DNA: TGTGCCAGCAGTTTAGCGTGGAGGACAGTAAACACCGGGGAGCTGTTTTTT
J gene: TRBJ1-5; V gene: TRBV6-1; clone size: .; D gene: .; CDR3 length: 16; CDR3 protein: CASSPVPGRTNQPQHF; CDR3 DNA: TGTGCCAGCAGTCCTGTTCCGGGACGGACAAATCAGCCCCAGCATTTT
J gene: TRBJ2-7; V gene: TRBV28; clone size: many; D gene: TRBD1; CDR3 length: 14; CDR3 protein: CASNFQGATYEQYF; CDR3 DNA: TGTGCCAGTAATTTTCAGGGGGCCACCTACGAGCAGTACTTC
J gene: TRBJ2-7; V gene: TRBV11-2; clone size: many; D gene: .; CDR3 length: 13; CDR3 protein: CASSLDISYEQYF; CDR3 DNA: TGTGCCAGCAGCCTTGACATTTCCTACGAGCAGTACTTC
J gene: TRBJ1-2; V gene: TRBV9; clone size: many; D gene: .; CDR3 length: 13; CDR3 protein: CASSENEGQGYTF; CDR3 DNA: TGTGCCAGCAGCGAAAACGAAGGACAGGGCTACACCTTC
J gene: TRBJ1-1; V gene: TRBV7-8; clone size: few; D gene: .; CDR3 length: 18; CDR3 protein: CASSPRAGGEGRNTEAFF; CDR3 DNA: TGTGCCAGCAGCCCTCGGGCCGGTGGGGAGGGGCGGAACACTGAAGCTTTCTTT
J gene: TRBJ1-2; V gene: TRBV5-1; clone size: .; D gene: .; CDR3 length: 13; CDR3 protein: CASSQTVNYGYTF; CDR3 DNA: TGCGCCAGCAGCCAGACAGTTAACTATGGCTACACCTTC
J gene: TRBJ1-5; V gene: TRBV6-2/TRBV6-3; clone size: once; D gene: .; CDR3 length: 14; CDR3 protein: CASSEFGRHQPQHF; CDR3 DNA: TGTGCCAGCAGTGAGTTTGGGCGGCACCAGCCCCAGCATTTT
J gene: TRBJ2-3; V gene: TRBV11-2; clone size: .; D gene: .; CDR3 length: 13; CDR3 protein: CASSLISTDTQYF; CDR3 DNA: TGTGCCAGCAGCTTAATCAGCACAGATACGCAGTATTTT
J gene: TRBJ1-2; V gene: TRBV7-6; clone size: many; D gene: .; CDR3 length: 14; CDR3 protein: CASSLDDSNYGYTF; CDR3 DNA: TGTGCCAGCAGTCTCGACGATTCTAACTATGGCTACACCTTC
J gene: TRBJ2-2; V gene: TRBV3-1; clone size: many; D gene: .; CDR3 length: 14; CDR3 protein: CASSPAAEAGELFF; CDR3 DNA: TGTGCCAGCAGCCCAGCGGCCGAGGCCGGGGAGCTGTTTTTT
J gene: TRBJ2-7; V gene: TRBV4-3; clone size: .; D gene: .; CDR3 length: 15; CDR3 protein: CASSRGRDGPYEQYF; CDR3 DNA: TGCGCCAGCAGCCGAGGGCGGGACGGACCCTACGAGCAGTACTTC
J gene: TRBJ2-4; V gene: TRBV5-4; clone size: .; D gene: TRBD2; CDR3 length: 19; CDR3 protein: CASSLVGRLAGESGNIQYF; CDR3 DNA: TGTGCCAGCAGCTTGGTGGGAAGACTAGCGGGGGAGAGTGGGAACATTCAGTACTTC
J gene: TRBJ1-6; V gene: TRBV7-3; clone size: few; D gene: .; CDR3 length: 13; CDR3 protein: CASSFRAGTPLHF; CDR3 DNA: TGTGCCAGCAGCTTCAGGGCCGGGACACCCCTCCACTTT
J gene: TRBJ2-7; V gene: TRBV20-1; clone size: many; D gene: TRBD1; CDR3 length: 13; CDR3 protein: CSAAGTASYEQYF; CDR3 DNA: TGCAGTGCCGCCGGGACAGCATCCTACGAGCAGTACTTC
J gene: TRBJ1-6; V gene: TRBV6-5; clone size: many; D gene: TRBD1; CDR3 length: 15; CDR3 protein: CASSYWTGENSPLHF; CDR3 DNA: TGTGCCAGCAGTTACTGGACAGGGGAAAATTCACCCCTCCACTTT
J gene: TRBJ1-1; V gene: TRBV6-2/TRBV6-3; clone size: .; D gene: .; CDR3 length: 15; CDR3 protein: CASSSPAQGGAEAFF; CDR3 DNA: TGTGCCAGCAGTTCTCCTGCTCAGGGCGGCGCTGAAGCTTTCTTT
J gene: TRBJ2-2; V gene: TRBV6-4; clone size: .; D gene: .; CDR3 length: 14; CDR3 protein: CASSEGGSTGELFF; CDR3 DNA: TGTGCCAGCAGTGAAGGGGGGAGCACCGGGGAGCTGTTTTTT
J gene: TRBJ2-5; V gene: TRBV20-1; clone size: many; D gene: TRBD2; CDR3 length: 12; CDR3 protein: CSARTSGRLEYF; CDR3 DNA: TGCAGTGCTAGGACTAGCGGGAGGTTGGAGTACTTC
J gene: TRBJ2-7; V gene: TRBV28; clone size: many; D gene: TRBD2; CDR3 length: 14; CDR3 protein: CASISSTSLGEQYF; CDR3 DNA: TGTGCCAGCATTTCATCGACTAGCCTGGGCGAGCAGTACTTC
J gene: TRBJ2-7; V gene: TRBV2; clone size: few; D gene: TRBD2; CDR3 length: 15; CDR3 protein: CASSEEGLARYEQYF; CDR3 DNA: TGTGCCAGCAGTGAGGAGGGACTAGCGAGGTACGAGCAGTACTTC
J gene: TRBJ2-2; V gene: TRBV5-1; clone size: .; D gene: .; CDR3 length: 16; CDR3 protein: CASSTDGRPNTGELFF; CDR3 DNA: TGCGCCAGCAGCACCGACGGGAGACCCAACACCGGGGAGCTGTTTTTT
J gene: TRBJ2-7; V gene: TRBV28; clone size: many; D gene: TRBD2; CDR3 length: 17; CDR3 protein: CASSAGPIAGGSYEQYF; CDR3 DNA: TGTGCCAGCAGCGCTGGGCCTATAGCGGGAGGTTCCTACGAGCAGTACTTC
J gene: TRBJ1-1; V gene: TRBV2; clone size: .; D gene: .; CDR3 length: 14; CDR3 protein: CASSSTTLNTEAFF; CDR3 DNA: TGTGCCAGCAGTTCGACCACACTGAACACTGAAGCTTTCTTT
J gene: TRBJ2-7; V gene: TRBV4-2; clone size: .; D gene: .; CDR3 length: 20; CDR3 protein: CASSQIWAGEPGLPSYEQYF; CDR3 DNA: TGTGCCAGCAGCCAAATATGGGCAGGAGAACCGGGACTCCCCTCCTACGAGCAGTACTTC
J gene: TRBJ1-5; V gene: TRBV15; clone size: many; D gene: .; CDR3 length: 17; CDR3 protein: CATSATLKGQLNQPQHF; CDR3 DNA: TGTGCCACCAGCGCAACTCTGAAAGGACAGCTCAATCAGCCCCAGCATTTT